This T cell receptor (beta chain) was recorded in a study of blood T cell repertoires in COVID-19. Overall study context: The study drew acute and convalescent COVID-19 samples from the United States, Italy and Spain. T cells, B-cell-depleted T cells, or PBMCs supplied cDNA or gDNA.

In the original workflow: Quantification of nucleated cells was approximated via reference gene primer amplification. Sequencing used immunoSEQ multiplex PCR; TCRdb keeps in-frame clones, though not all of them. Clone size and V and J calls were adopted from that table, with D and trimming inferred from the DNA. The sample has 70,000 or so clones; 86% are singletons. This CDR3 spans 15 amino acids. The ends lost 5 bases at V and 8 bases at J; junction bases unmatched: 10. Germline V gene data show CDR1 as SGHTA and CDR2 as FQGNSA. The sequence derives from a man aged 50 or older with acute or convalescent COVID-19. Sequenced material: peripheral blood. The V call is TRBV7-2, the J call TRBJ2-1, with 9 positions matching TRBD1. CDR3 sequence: CASSKPGQGRYEQFF. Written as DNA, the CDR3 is TGTGCCAGCAGCAAACCGGGACAGGGAAGGTATGAGCAGTTCTTC.